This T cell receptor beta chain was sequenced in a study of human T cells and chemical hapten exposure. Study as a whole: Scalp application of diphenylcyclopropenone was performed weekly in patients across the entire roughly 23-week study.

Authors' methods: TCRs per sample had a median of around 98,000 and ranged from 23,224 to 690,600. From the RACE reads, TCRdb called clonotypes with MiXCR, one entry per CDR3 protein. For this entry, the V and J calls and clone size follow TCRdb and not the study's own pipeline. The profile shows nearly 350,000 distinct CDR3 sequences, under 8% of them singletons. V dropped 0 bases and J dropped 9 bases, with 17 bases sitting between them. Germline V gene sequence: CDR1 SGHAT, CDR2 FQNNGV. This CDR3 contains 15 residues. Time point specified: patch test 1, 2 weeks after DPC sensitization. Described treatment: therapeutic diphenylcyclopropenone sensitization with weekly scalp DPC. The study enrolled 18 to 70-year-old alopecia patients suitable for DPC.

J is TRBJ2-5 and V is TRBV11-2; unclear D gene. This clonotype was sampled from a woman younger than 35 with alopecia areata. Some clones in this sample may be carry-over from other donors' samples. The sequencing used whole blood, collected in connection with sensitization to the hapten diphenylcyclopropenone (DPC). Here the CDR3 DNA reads TGTGCCAGCAGCTTAGATGGCTGGAGCTTACCCCCCCAGTACTTC. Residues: CASSLDGWSLPPQYF.